This T cell receptor beta chain was sequenced during a study of cytomegalovirus exposure and HLA in healthy donors. 60 Vbeta and 13 Jbeta primers were used in PCR. Measured with immunoSEQ multiplex PCR; TCRdb has only the in-frame clones, and not every one. The sample lists about 180,000 clones; about 80% were seen once. In regard to this clone: Its antigen is unknown.

Study-wide points: Analysis performed later found roughly 18,000 TCR beta sequences associated with HLA alleles at 0.05 false discovery rate. TCR beta sequences reportedly predicted most subjects' HLA-A and HLA-B alleles accurately. Within a later analysis, the majority of CMV-associated TCR beta chains appeared HLA-restricted.

Sample: PBMCs. The sequence came from a woman between 50 and 59 years old in good health and CMV-seronegative.

The CDR3 loop is CASSLPSGQGLAGPQEQYF. The CDR3 nucleotides read TGTGCCAGCAGCTTACCCTCGGGACAGGGGCTAGCGGGGCCTCAGGAGCAGTACTTC. This chain joins TRBV7-2 and TRBJ2-7, with a tentative D call TRBD1 (10 bases). Germline-derived CDR1 and CDR2 are SGHTA and FQGNSA. The CDR3 length is 19 residues. Trimming took off 2 bases at V and 7 bases at J, with 30 bases between the two ends.